Each of the 4 T cell receptor beta chains below was sequenced from the same sample in a study of vaccination effects on CD4 cells after COVID-19. The protocol was immunoSEQ multiplex PCR, while the TCRdb copy is restricted to in-frame clones and leaves out a portion. The table records about 46,000 clones, about four fifths of them present only once. Which antigens these TCRs recognize remains unknown. Before any sequencing was done, the ViraFEST assay used viral peptide pools to expand antigen-specific CD4+ T cells. After less than 11 days in culture, the CD4+ T cells were isolated. Every participant took two doses of the BNT162b2 or mRNA-1273 vaccine. Specimen: CD4+ T cells from PBMCs cultured with HCoV-OC43 spike peptides, collected after COVID-19 vaccination. Subset in this sample: HCoV-OC43 spike overlapping peptide pool stimulation. The receptors stem from a human donor who received a COVID-19 vaccine.

The chain is built from TRBV9 and TRBJ2-7; D uncertain. The CDR3 sequence is 15 residues long. V shed 4 bases and J shed 7 bases, with 21 bases lying between them. From germline, CDR1 is SGDLS and CDR2 YYNGEE. Written as DNA, the CDR3 is TGTGCCAGCAGCACCTCCCCACGTGCTTCATATGAGCAGTACTTC. This sequence encodes CASSTSPRASYEQYF.

CDR3 loop: CAWSRGGETQYF. The CDR3 nucleotides read TGTGCCTGGTCCAGGGGAGGAGAGACCCAGTACTTC. The V call is TRBV30, the J call TRBJ2-5, with D perhaps being TRBD1 or TRBD2 (6 bases each). Trimming cost V 5 bases and J 4 bases, with 11 bases left between them. CDR1 is GTSNPN, CDR2 SVGIG, per germline (reference sequence). The CDR3 consists of 12 residues.

This clone showed up just a few times. The genes are TRBV5-1 and TRBJ2-2; 7 bases are shared with TRBD1. Germline values: CDR1 SGHRS, CDR2 YFSETQ. The junction had 5 bases not matched to a gene; V was cut back by 5 bases and J by 1 base. This CDR3 spans 15 amino acids. CDR3 sequence (DNA): TGCGCCAGCAGACCCGACAGGGTGAACACCGGGGAGCTGTTTTTT. Translation gives CASRPDRVNTGELFF. Drawing the rest from reference TRBV5-1 and TRBJ2-2, the complete variable domain is KAGVTQTPRYLIKTRGQQVTLSCSPISGHRSVSWYQQTPGQGLQFLFEYFSETQRNKGNFPGRFSGRQFSNSRSEMNVSTLELGDSALYLCASRPDRVNTGELFFGEGSRLTVL.

This rearrangement joins TRBV18 to TRBJ2-1; no reliable D call. This CDR3 comprises 15 residues. Trimming left V 0 bases short and J 0 bases short, with 6 bases between. Per germline, CDR1 KGHSH and CDR2 LQKENI. The CDR3 reads CASSPPAHSYNEQFF. The CDR3 nucleotides are TGTGCCAGCTCACCACCGGCCCACTCCTACAATGAGCAGTTCTTC.